The rows below give T cell receptor beta chains drawn from one sample of a study of Graves' ophthalmopathy and Graves' hyperthyroidism. TCRdb reanalysed the multiplex PCR reads using MiXCR and keeps one entry per CDR3 protein. The sample has fewer than 600,000 distinct CDR3 sequences; 13% to 15% are singletons. Material for sequencing was blood. These receptors were collected from a woman under 40 with Graves' ophthalmopathy. Each CDR3 is given with its conserved first and last residue. The D gene is left open where the match is weak. For some rows the clone size is stated as once, few or many, or as a class when expanded; others skip it.

length	V	J	size	D	CDR3	DNA
16	TRBV10-3	TRBJ1-5	few	NA	CAISAQDGGGNQPQHF	TGTGCCATCAGTGCCCAGGATGGGGGGGGCAATCAGCCCCAGCATTTT
14	TRBV28	TRBJ1-1	NA	NA	CASSLTGWGTEAFF	TGTGCCAGCAGTTTAACGGGATGGGGCACTGAAGCTTTCTTT
13	TRBV20-1	TRBJ2-5	few	TRBD2	CSARRSGGETQYF	TGCAGTGCTAGAAGAAGCGGGGGAGAGACCCAGTACTTC
14	TRBV30	TRBJ2-5	NA	NA	CASHMGETQETQYF	TGTGCCTCCCACATGGGGGAGACCCAAGAGACCCAGTACTTC
12	TRBV11-2	TRBJ2-7	many	NA	CASSHPRGEQYF	TGTGCCAGCAGCCACCCAAGGGGAGAGCAGTACTTC
13	TRBV20-1	TRBJ2-5	NA	TRBD1	CSARGDRGETQYF	TGCAGTGCTAGAGGTGACAGGGGAGAGACCCAGTACTTC
15	TRBV12-3/TRBV12-4	TRBJ2-5	NA	TRBD2	CTSSFLAEYQETQYF	TGTACCAGCAGTTTCCTAGCGGAGTACCAAGAGACCCAGTACTTC
18	TRBV6-2/TRBV6-3	TRBJ1-3	many	NA	CASSPIITRHLSGNTIYF	TGTGCCAGCAGCCCAATTATAACCCGACACCTCTCTGGAAACACCATATATTTT
16	TRBV5-6	TRBJ1-1	NA	NA	CASSLERGELNTEACF	TGTGCCAGCAGCTTGGAGCGGGGCGAACTGAACACTGAAGCTTGCTTT
16	TRBV28	TRBJ1-5	many	NA	CASSLSMPNSNQPQHF	TGTGCCAGCAGTTTAAGCATGCCGAATAGCAATCAGCCCCAGCATTTT